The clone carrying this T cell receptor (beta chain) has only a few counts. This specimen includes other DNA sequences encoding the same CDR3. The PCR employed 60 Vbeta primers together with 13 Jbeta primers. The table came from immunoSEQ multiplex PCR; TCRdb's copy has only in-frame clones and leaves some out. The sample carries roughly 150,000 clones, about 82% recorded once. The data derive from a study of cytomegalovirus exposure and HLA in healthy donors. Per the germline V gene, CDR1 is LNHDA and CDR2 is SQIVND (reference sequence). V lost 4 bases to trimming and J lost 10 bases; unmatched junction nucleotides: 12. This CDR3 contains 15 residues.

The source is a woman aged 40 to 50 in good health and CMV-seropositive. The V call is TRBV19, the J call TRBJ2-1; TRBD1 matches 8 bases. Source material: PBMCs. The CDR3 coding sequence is TGTGCCAGTAGTACGGACAGGGTACCCCCTCCGGAGCAGTTCTTC. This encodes CASSTDRVPPPEQFF.